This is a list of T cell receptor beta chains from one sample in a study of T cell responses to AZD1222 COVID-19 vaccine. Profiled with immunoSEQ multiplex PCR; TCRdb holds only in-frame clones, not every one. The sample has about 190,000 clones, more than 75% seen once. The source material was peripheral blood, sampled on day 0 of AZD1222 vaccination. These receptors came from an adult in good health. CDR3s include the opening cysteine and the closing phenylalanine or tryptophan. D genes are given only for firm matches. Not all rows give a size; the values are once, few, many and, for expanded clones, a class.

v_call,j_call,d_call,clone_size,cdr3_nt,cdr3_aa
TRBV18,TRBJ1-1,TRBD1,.,TGTGCCAGCTCATCGACGGGACAGGGAGTAGGAGAAGCTTTCTTT,CASSSTGQGVGEAFF
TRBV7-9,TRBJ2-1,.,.,TGTGCCAGCAGCTCTTGGGCAGGGCCCTACAATGAGCAGTTCTTC,CASSSWAGPYNEQFF
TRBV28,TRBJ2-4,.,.,TGTGCCAGCAGTTCTCTCGGGGGGCTAGCCAAAAACATTCAGTACTTC,CASSSLGGLAKNIQYF
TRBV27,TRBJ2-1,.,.,TGTGCCAGCAGTTTAGGTAGATTAGCGGATTACAATGAGCAGTTCTTC,CASSLGRLADYNEQFF
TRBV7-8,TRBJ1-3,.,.,TGTGCCAGCAGCTTAGCGCTATGGACAGCAGGAAACACCATATATTTT,CASSLALWTAGNTIYF
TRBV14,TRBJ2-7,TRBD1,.,TGTGCCAGCAGCCAAGGAGGACAGGGTTCCTACGAGCAGTACTTC,CASSQGGQGSYEQYF
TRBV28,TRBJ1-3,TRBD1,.,TGTGCCAGCAGTTTGCAGGGGGCTGGAAACACCATATATTTT,CASSLQGAGNTIYF
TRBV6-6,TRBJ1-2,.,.,TGTGCCAGCACTCCGTCGGACTTCTATGGCTACACCTTC,CASTPSDFYGYTF
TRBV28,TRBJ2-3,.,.,TGTGCCAGTCTTGTCCAGAGGGGCACAGATACGCAGTATTTT,CASLVQRGTDTQYF
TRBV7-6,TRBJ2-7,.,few,TGTGCCAGCAGCCGAGTAGGGGATCGACTTTCCGAGCAGTACTTC,CASSRVGDRLSEQYF
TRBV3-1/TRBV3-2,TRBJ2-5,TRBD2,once,TGTGCCAGCAGACAGACTAGCGAGGCGTGGGAGACCCAGTACTTC,CASRQTSEAWETQYF
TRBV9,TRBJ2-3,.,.,TGTGCCAGCAGCGTAGGGGATTACACAGATACGCAGTATTTT,CASSVGDYTDTQYF
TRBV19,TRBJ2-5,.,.,TGTGCCACCACCAATAGGGGGGGGACCCAGTACTTC,CATTNRGGTQYF
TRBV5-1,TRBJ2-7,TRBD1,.,TGCGCCAGCAGCACCAGGACAGGGGGGACCTACGAGCAGTACTTC,CASSTRTGGTYEQYF
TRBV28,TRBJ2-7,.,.,TGTGCCAGCAGTGGGGGGGCGACCTACGAGCAGTACTTC,CASSGGATYEQYF
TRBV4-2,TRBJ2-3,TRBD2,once,TGTGCCAGCAGCCGCCCTTGGAAAGCGGGGGGGGACACAGATACGCAGTATTTT,CASSRPWKAGGDTDTQYF
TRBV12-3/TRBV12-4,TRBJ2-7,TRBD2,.,TGTGCCAGCAGTTTTGGACTAGTAACCGAGCAGTACTTC,CASSFGLVTEQYF
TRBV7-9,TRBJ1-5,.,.,TGTGCCAGCAGCTTGGGGGGGGCCAATCAGCCCCAGCATTTT,CASSLGGANQPQHF
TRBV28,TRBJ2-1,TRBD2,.,TGTGCCAGCCTTCCCCGCCGGGGGGTGGAGGGCAATGAGCAGTTCTTC,CASLPRRGVEGNEQFF
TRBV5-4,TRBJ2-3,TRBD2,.,TGTGCCAGCAGCGGGACTAGCGGGGGGGGCACAGATACGCAGTATTTT,CASSGTSGGGTDTQYF
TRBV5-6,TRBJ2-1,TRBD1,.,TGTGCCAGCAGCTTGACAGGGGTCTGGAATGAGCAGTTCTTC,CASSLTGVWNEQFF
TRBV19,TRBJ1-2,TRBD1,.,TGTGCCAGTAGGAATCCGGGACAGGGGGTCTATGGCTACACCTTC,CASRNPGQGVYGYTF
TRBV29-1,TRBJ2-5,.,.,TGCAGCGTTGGAGAGGTTAGAGGCAGGCCCGACGGGGAGACCCAGTACTTC,CSVGEVRGRPDGETQYF